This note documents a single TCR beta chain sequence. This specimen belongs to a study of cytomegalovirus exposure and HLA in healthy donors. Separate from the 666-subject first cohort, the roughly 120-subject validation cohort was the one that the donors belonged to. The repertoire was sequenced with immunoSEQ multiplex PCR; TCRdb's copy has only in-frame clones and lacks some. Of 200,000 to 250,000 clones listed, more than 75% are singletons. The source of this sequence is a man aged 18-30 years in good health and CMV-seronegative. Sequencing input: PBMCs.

For the CDR3, the DNA is TGTGCCAGCAGCTTAGTCCTAGCGGGAGAATTGGAGACCCAGTACTTC. It is translated as CASSLVLAGELETQYF. The chain has TRBV7-9 and TRBJ2-5; TRBD2 matches at 10 bases. The CDR3 sequence is 16 residues long. Per the germline V gene, CDR1 is SEHNR and CDR2 is FQNEAQ (reference sequence). V lost 1 base to trimming and J lost 5 bases; unmatched junction nucleotides: 7.